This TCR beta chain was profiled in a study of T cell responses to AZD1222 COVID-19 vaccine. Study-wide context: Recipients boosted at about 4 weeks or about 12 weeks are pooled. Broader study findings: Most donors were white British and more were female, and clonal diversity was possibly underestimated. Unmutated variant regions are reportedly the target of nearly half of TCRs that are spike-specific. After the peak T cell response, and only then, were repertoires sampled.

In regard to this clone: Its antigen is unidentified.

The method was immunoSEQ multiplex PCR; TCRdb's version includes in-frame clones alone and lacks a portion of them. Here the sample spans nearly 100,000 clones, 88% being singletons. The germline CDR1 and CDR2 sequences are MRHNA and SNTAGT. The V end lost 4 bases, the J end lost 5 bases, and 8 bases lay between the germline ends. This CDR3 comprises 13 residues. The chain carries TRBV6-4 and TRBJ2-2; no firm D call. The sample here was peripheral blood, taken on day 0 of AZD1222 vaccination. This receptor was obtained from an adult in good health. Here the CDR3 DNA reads TGTGCCAGCAGTGCCTCAAGGACCGGGGAGCTGTTTTTT. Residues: CASSASRTGELFF.